This T cell receptor (beta chain) was documented in a study of cytomegalovirus exposure and HLA in healthy donors. PCR used 60 Vbeta primers and 13 Jbeta primers. Some clones are missing from TCRdb's copy, which holds only in-frame ones; the method was immunoSEQ multiplex PCR. The table shows about 160,000 clones, with roughly 72% occurring only once. Looked up from germline, CDR1 is MNHEY and CDR2 is SMNVEV (reference sequence). J gave up 3 bases and V 5 bases, and 5 bases lay outside the gene matches. This CDR3 spans 14 amino acids. This TCR was sampled from a middle-aged man in good health and CMV-seropositive. The source material was PBMCs. The genes are TRBV27 and TRBJ2-7; the match to TRBD1 covers 9 bases. The DNA of the CDR3 is TGTGCCAGCAGTCGGGACAGGGTATTCTACGAGCAGTACTTC. It specifies CASSRDRVFYEQYF.